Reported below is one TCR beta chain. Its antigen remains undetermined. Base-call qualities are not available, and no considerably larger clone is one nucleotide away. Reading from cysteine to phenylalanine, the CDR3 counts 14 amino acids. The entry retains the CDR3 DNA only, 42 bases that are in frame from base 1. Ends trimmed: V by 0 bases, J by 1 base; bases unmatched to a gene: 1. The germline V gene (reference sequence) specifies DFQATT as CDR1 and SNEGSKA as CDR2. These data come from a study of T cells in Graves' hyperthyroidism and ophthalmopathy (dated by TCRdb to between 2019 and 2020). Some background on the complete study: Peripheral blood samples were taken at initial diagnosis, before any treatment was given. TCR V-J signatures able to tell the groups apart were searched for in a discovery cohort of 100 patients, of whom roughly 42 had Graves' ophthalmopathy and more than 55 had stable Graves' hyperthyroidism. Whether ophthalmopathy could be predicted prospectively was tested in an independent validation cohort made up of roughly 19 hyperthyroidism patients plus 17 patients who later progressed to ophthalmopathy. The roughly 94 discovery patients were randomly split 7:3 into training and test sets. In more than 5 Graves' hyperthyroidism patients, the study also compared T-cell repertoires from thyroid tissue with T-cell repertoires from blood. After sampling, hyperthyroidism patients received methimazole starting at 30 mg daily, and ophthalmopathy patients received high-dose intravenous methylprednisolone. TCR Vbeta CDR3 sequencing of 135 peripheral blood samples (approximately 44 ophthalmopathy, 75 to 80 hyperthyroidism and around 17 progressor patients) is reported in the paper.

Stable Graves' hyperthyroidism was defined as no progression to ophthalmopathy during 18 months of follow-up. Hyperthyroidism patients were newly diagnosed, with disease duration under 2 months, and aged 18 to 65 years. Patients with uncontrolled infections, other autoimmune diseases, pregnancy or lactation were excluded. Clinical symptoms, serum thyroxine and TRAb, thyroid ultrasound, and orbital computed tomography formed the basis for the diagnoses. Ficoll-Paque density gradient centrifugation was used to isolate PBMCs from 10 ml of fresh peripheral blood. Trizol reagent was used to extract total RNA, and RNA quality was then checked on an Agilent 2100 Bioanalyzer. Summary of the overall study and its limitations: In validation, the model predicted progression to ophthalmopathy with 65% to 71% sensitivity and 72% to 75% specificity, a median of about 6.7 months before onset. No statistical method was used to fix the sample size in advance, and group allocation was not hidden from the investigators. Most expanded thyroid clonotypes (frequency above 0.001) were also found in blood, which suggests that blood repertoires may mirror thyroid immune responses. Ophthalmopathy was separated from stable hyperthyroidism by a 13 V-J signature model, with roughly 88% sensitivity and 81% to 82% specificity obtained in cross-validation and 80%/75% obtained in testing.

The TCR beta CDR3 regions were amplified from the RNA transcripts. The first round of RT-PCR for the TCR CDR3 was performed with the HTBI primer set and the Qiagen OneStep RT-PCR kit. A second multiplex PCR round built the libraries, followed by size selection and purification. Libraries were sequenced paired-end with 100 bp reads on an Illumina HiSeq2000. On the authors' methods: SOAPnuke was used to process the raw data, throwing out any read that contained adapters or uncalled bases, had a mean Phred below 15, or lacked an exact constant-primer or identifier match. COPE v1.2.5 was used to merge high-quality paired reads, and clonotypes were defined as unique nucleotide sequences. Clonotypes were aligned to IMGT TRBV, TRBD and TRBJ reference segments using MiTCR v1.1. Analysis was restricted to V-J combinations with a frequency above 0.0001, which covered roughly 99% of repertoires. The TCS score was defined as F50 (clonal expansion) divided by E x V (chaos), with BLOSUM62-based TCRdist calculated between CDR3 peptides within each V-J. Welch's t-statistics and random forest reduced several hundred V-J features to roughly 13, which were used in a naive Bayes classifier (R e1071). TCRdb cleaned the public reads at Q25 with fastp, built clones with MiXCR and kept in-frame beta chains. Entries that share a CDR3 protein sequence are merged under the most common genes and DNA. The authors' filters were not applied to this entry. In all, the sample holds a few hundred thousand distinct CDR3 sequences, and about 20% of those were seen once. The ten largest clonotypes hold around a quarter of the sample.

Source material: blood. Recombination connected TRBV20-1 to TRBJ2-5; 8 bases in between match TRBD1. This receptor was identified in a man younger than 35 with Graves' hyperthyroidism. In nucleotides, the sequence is TGCAGTGCTAGAGATACAGGGGGCCAAGAGACCCAGTACTTC. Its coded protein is CSARDTGGQETQYF.